Each of the 32 T cell receptor beta chains below was sequenced from the same sample in a study of cytomegalovirus exposure and HLA in healthy donors. PCR amplification relied on 60 Vbeta primers (plus 13 Jbeta primers). Assay used: immunoSEQ multiplex PCR; TCRdb lists only in-frame clones, some missing. The data contain 200,000 to 250,000 clones, around 89% of them singletons. Sequencing input: PBMCs. All receptors derive from a woman aged 18-29 years in good health and CMV-seronegative.

This clone was seen a few times. The chain is built from TRBV2 and TRBJ2-7; TRBD2 aligns across 9 bases. Germline V gives CDR1 SNHLY, CDR2 FYNNEI. This CDR3 comprises 15 residues. With 2 bases clipped from V and 4 bases from J, the junction kept 6 bases outside the gene matches. The CDR3 bases are TGTGCCAGCAGTGAAAGGGCGCGGGAGGGGTACGAGCAGTACTTC. Translating gives CASSERAREGYEQYF.

The chain is built from TRBV2 and TRBJ2-3; TRBD2 matches 14 bases. V shed 6 bases and J 5 bases; nucleotides not matched to a gene: 10. This CDR3 has 17 residues. CDR1 and CDR2 from the germline V gene are SNHLY and FYNNEI. CDR3 sequence: CASSGTSGRREGDTQYF. DNA for the CDR3: TGTGCCAGCAGCGGGACTAGCGGGAGAAGGGAGGGAGATACGCAGTATTTT.

This chain links TRBV6-6 with TRBJ1-5; 9 bases line up with TRBD1. V dropped 7 bases and J dropped 11; count of bases not matched to a gene: 9. Germline V gene sequence: CDR1 MNHNY, CDR2 SVGAGI (reference sequence). The CDR3 loop spans 13 amino acids. In nucleotides, the CDR3 is TGTGCCAGCACTGGGGACAGGGTGAGGTCCCAGCATTTT. Protein sequence: CASTGDRVRSQHF.

This clone has only a few counts. This chain joins TRBV5-1 and TRBJ1-2; 8 bases are a match to TRBD1. V was pared by 4 bases and J by 2 bases, with 10 bases of the junction left unmatched. This CDR3 comprises 16 residues. The germline CDR1 and CDR2 sequences are SGHRS and YFSETQ. CDR3 sequence: CASSAPTGDGNYGYTF. In DNA form, the CDR3 reads TGCGCCAGCAGCGCACCGACAGGGGATGGAAACTATGGCTACACCTTC.

The chain links TRBV11-3 to TRBJ2-5; D gene unclear. This CDR3 region has 16 residues. V was clipped by 4 bases and J by 5 bases, with 20 bases between them. Looked up from germline, CDR1 is SGHNT and CDR2 is YENEEA. In DNA, the CDR3 is TGTGCCAGCAGCTCCCCGTCGAGCCCCATCCCCGAGACCCAGTACTTC. It encodes CASSSPSSPIPETQYF.

The rearrangement joins TRBV12-5 to TRBJ2-3, with 12 bases lining up with TRBD2. The CDR3 runs 16 residues. V shed 5 bases, J shed 7 bases, and the junction held 10 bases outside the gene matches. Germline-derived CDR1 and CDR2 are LGHNT and FRNRAP. CDR3 DNA sequence: TGTGCTAGTGGTCCAAGCTCTAGCGGGGGGGCGTATACGCAGTATTTT. Protein sequence: CASGPSSSGGAYTQYF.

The table lists this clone with a count of one. The chain employs TRBV2 and TRBJ2-1, with a tentative D call TRBD2 (5 bases). There are 14 residues in the CDR3. The V gene's germline CDR1 is SNHLY and CDR2 FYNNEI. V was cut by 11 bases and J by 1 base, with 15 bases left in between. CDR3 nucleotide sequence: TGTGCCGGAGGAGACGGGCATTCCTACAATGAGCAGTTCTTC. Protein: CAGGDGHSYNEQFF.

This chain links TRBV11-1 with TRBJ2-1; D is perhaps TRBD1 (5 bases). The CDR3 contains 14 residues. V lost 3 bases and J 5 bases, leaving 11 bases between the germline ends. Germline V gene lookup returns CDR1 SGHAT and CDR2 FQDESV (reference sequence). The CDR3 nucleotides read TGTGCCAGCAGCTTTTCGTGGACAAACAATGAGCAGTTCTTC. The encoded protein is CASSFSWTNNEQFF.

The CDR3 nucleotides read TGTGCCAGCAGTCTCAGCGGGGGGCGAGGGTACAATGAGCAGTTCTTC. Its translation: CASSLSGGRGYNEQFF. V usage is TRBV7-9 and J usage is TRBJ2-1; 9 positions match TRBD2. After removal of 6 bases from V and 4 bases from J, the junction contained 10 bases not matched to a gene. This CDR3 is 16 amino acids long. Germline V lookup: CDR1 SEHNR, CDR2 FQNEAQ (reference sequence).

The DNA of the CDR3 is TGTGCCAGCTCACCATGGGACTTCAGCTCCTATAATTCACCCCTCCACTTT. Encoded protein: CASSPWDFSSYNSPLHF. This rearrangement joins TRBV18 to TRBJ1-6, with TRBD1 as a possible D gene (5 bases). CDR1 and CDR2 from the germline V gene are KGHSH and LQKENI. The V gene lost 2 bases and the J gene lost 0 bases, with 11 bases spanning the gap. The CDR3 loop spans 17 amino acids.

This clone was observed a single time. V usage is TRBV29-1 and J usage is TRBJ1-5; 7 bases are a match to TRBD1. Trimming removed 7 bases from V and 4 bases from J; junction bases left unmatched: 7. The CDR3 has 13 residues. Germline V lookup: CDR1 SQVTM, CDR2 ANQGSEA. The CDR3 nucleotides are TGCAGCGCCTTGGGACAGCCGAATCAGCCCCAGCATTTT. It codes for CSALGQPNQPQHF.

The chain links TRBV19 to TRBJ1-1; 8 positions match TRBD1. The germline CDR1 and CDR2 sequences are LNHDA and SQIVND (reference sequence). With 4 bases clipped from V and 0 bases from J, the junction kept 1 base outside the gene matches. The CDR3 runs to 14 residues. In DNA form, the CDR3 reads TGTGCCAGTAGTAGGACAGGGCTGAACACTGAAGCTTTCTTT. As protein: CASSRTGLNTEAFF.

V gene TRBV6-1 combines with J gene TRBJ1-2, with 7 bases matching TRBD1. V was clipped by 5 bases and J by 7 bases; unmatched bases: 4. From germline, CDR1 is MNHNS and CDR2 SASEGT. The CDR3 is 12 residues long. Here the CDR3 reads CASSLTGRGYTF. CDR3 bases: TGTGCCAGCAGTTTGACAGGGCGTGGCTACACCTTC.

This clone was recorded only once. The J gene is TRBJ2-7, the V gene TRBV4-2; 9 bases are shared with TRBD1. The CDR3 totals 15 residues. Germline CDR1 is LGHNA and CDR2 is YNFKEQ. Losses at the gene ends were 5 bases for V and 3 bases for J; bases not matched to a gene: 8. CDR3 nucleotide sequence: TGTGCCAGCAGCAAGCCGGGACAGGGAGACTACGAGCAGTACTTC. Its protein is CASSKPGQGDYEQYF.

The table lists this clone with a count of one. The V and J genes are TRBV7-2 and TRBJ1-2; 9 nucleotides align to TRBD1. The CDR3 loop spans 15 amino acids. CDR1 is SGHTA and CDR2 is FQGNSA in the germline V gene. Trimming cost V 5 bases and J 8 bases; bases outside gene matches: 12. CDR3 region: CASSPGTGPFYGYTF. CDR3 DNA: TGTGCCAGCAGCCCCGGGACAGGGCCTTTTTACGGCTACACCTTC.

This clone was observed once. This sequence joins TRBV4-3 and TRBJ2-1; 13 bases line up with TRBD2. Germline values: CDR1 LGHNA, CDR2 YSLEER. The CDR3 extends over 16 amino acids. Losses at the gene ends were 4 bases for V and 8 bases for J; bases not matched to a gene: 8. CDR3 nucleotides: TGCGCCAGCAGCCGCCTACTAGCGGGAGGGGTCTATGAGCAGTTCTTC. The encoded protein is CASSRLLAGGVYEQFF.

The V gene is TRBV11-2, the J gene TRBJ2-7; a possible D gene is TRBD2 (5 bases). V lost 5 bases, J lost 5 bases, and 19 bases lay in between. The V gene's germline CDR1 is SGHAT and CDR2 FQNNGV. This CDR3 contains 15 residues. CDR3: CASSRLGGSHDEQYF. In DNA, the CDR3 is TGTGCCAGCAGCCGCCTCGGAGGTAGTCATGACGAGCAGTACTTC.

The V call is TRBV7-9, the J call TRBJ2-5; D gene unclear. V was clipped by 4 bases and J by 0 bases, with 9 bases between them. The length of the CDR3 is 14 residues. Germline CDR1 reads SEHNR; CDR2 reads FQNEAQ (reference sequence). The CDR3 region has the DNA TGTGCCAGCAGCTCCCCCCCAAACCAAGAGACCCAGTACTTC. Its translation: CASSSPPNQETQYF.

The chain has TRBV7-2 and TRBJ1-1, with a possible D match to TRBD1 (6 bases). Germline-derived CDR1 and CDR2 are SGHTA and FQGNSA. Deletions cut 1 base from V and 4 bases from J, with 19 bases between. The CDR3 runs 17 residues. The CDR3 spells CASSLDDRLLGRTEAFF. The CDR3 DNA reads as TGTGCCAGCAGCTTAGACGACAGGCTTTTAGGACGCACTGAAGCTTTCTTT.

This clone was seen only once. The CDR3 spells CASSFDYYGYTF. For the CDR3, the DNA is TGTGCCAGCAGCTTCGACTACTATGGCTACACCTTC. The rearrangement uses TRBV7-9 and TRBJ1-2, with D hard to call. V was shortened by 3 bases and J by 3 bases, with 5 bases between the two germline ends. CDR1 is SEHNR and CDR2 is FQNEAQ in the germline V gene (reference sequence). The CDR3 contains 12 residues.

This sequence joins TRBV27 and TRBJ2-7, with D possibly matching TRBD1 (6 bases). Trimming stripped 0 bases from V and 3 bases from J, with 12 bases between. The CDR3 loop spans 15 amino acids. Germline V CDR1 and CDR2: MNHEY, SMNVEV (reference sequence). CDR3 nucleotide sequence: TGTGCCAGCAGTTTATCGAGAGGGGGATACTACGAGCAGTACTTC. It yields the protein CASSLSRGGYYEQYF.

This chain joins TRBV5-1 and TRBJ1-3; no firm D call. Germline V lookup: CDR1 SGHRS, CDR2 YFSETQ. The CDR3 is 15 residues long. The V end was cut by 4 bases, the J end by 0 bases, with 11 bases between. This CDR3 is CASSPGWISGNTIYF. CDR3 bases: TGCGCCAGCAGCCCGGGGTGGATCTCTGGAAACACCATATATTTT.

The chain couples TRBV2 to TRBJ1-1, with TRBD1 as a possible D gene (5 bases). There are 14 residues in the CDR3. V lost 3 bases to trimming and J lost 0 bases, with 8 bases between them. CDR1 SNHLY and CDR2 FYNNEI come from the germline V gene. The CDR3 coding sequence is TGTGCCAGCAGTGATAGGGGTGTGAACACTGAAGCTTTCTTT. It yields the protein CASSDRGVNTEAFF.

The CDR3 protein is CASSVRGITDTQYF. CDR3 coding DNA: TGCGCCAGCAGCGTCCGCGGAATCACAGATACGCAGTATTTT. The V call is TRBV5-1, the J call TRBJ2-3; unclear D gene. The CDR3 loop spans 14 amino acids. The V end was cut by 4 bases, the J end by 2 bases, with 11 bases between. CDR1 SGHRS and CDR2 YFSETQ come from the germline V gene.

V gene TRBV6-1 combines with J gene TRBJ2-5; tentative D call: TRBD2 (5 bases). Germline V gene data show CDR1 as MNHNS and CDR2 as SASEGT. CDR3 length: 13 amino acids. V dropped 2 bases and J dropped 3 bases, with 7 bases sitting between them. The CDR3 coding sequence is TGTGCCAGCAGTGAATACGGGGAAGAGACCCAGTACTTC. Protein product: CASSEYGEETQYF.

The chain joins TRBV7-8 to TRBJ1-5; D gene ambiguous. Per the germline V gene, CDR1 is SGHVS and CDR2 is FQNEAQ. Trimming cost V 1 base and J 0 bases, with 7 bases left between them. The length of the CDR3 is 15 residues. The CDR3 nucleotides read TGTGCCAGCAGCTTAGGGCTGTATAGCAATCAGCCCCAGCATTTT. It codes for CASSLGLYSNQPQHF.

J is TRBJ2-3 and V is TRBV6-1; 12 bases match TRBD2. Germline CDR1 reads MNHNS; CDR2 reads SASEGT. J lost 4 bases, V lost 6 bases, and 5 bases had no gene match. CDR3 length equals 15 residues. The CDR3 region is CASSGLAGSPDTQYF. The DNA for the CDR3 is TGTGCCAGCAGCGGACTAGCGGGAAGCCCAGATACGCAGTATTTT.

This clone was seen only a few times. The gene calls are TRBV9 and TRBJ2-1; D possibly corresponds to TRBD1 (5 bases). The CDR3 is made up of 13 amino acids. Germline-derived CDR1 and CDR2 are SGDLS and YYNGEE. Trimming pared 6 bases from V and 7 bases from J, leaving 14 bases between. This chain's CDR3 is CASNPQGLNEQFF. The CDR3 DNA reads as TGTGCCAGCAACCCCCAGGGATTGAATGAGCAGTTCTTC.

This clone has a handful of counts. This chain connects TRBV29-1 to TRBJ1-5, with TRBD1 matching 8 bases. Losses at the gene ends were 7 bases for V and 7 bases for J; bases not matched to a gene: 9. This CDR3 spans 13 amino acids. Germline V lookup: CDR1 SQVTM, CDR2 ANQGSEA. CDR3 amino acids: CSAAGGAGQPQHF. The CDR3 DNA reads TGCAGCGCCGCAGGGGGCGCGGGGCAGCCCCAGCATTTT.

The chain uses TRBV4-2 and TRBJ2-7; the match to TRBD2 covers 8 bases. The CDR3 sequence is 15 residues long. Germline CDR1 LGHNA, CDR2 YNFKEQ. With 6 bases clipped from V and 0 bases from J, the junction kept 7 bases outside the gene matches. CDR3 coding DNA: TGTGCCAGCAGACCCACTAGCGGTAGCTCCTACGAGCAGTACTTC. Protein product: CASRPTSGSSYEQYF.

Only one count was recorded for this clone. The CDR3 coding sequence is TGTGCCAGCAGCCCACGTAGCGGGAGCACAGATACGCAGTATTTT. Its translation is CASSPRSGSTDTQYF. The chain links TRBV7-2 to TRBJ2-3; 7 bases align to TRBD2. The CDR3 extends over 15 amino acids. V dropped 5 bases and J dropped 0; count of bases not matched to a gene: 5. Germline loops: CDR1 SGHTA, CDR2 FQGNSA.

This chain links TRBV2 with TRBJ2-3, with 8 bases that match TRBD1. This CDR3 region has 12 residues. V lost 5 bases and J lost 15; bases outside the gene matches: 10. CDR1 is SNHLY and CDR2 is FYNNEI in the germline V gene. The CDR3 DNA sequence: TGTGCCAGCAGTCGGGACAGGCAGGGTAAATATTTT. It encodes CASSRDRQGKYF. Full variable domain (remainder filled in from reference TRBV2 and TRBJ2-3): EPEVTQTPSHQVTQMGQEVILRCVPISNHLYFYWYRQILGQKVEFLVSFYNNEISEKSEIFDDQFSVERPDGSNFTLKIRSTKLEDSAMYFCASSRDRQGKYFGPGTRLTVL.